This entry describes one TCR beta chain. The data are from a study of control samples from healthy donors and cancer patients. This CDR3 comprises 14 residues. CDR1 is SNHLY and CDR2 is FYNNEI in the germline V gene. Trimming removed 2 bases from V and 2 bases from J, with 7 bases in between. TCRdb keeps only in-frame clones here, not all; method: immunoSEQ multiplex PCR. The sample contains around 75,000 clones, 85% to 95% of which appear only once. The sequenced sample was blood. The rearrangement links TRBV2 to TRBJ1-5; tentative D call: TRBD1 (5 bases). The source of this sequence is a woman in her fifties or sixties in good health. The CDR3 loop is CASSESRGNQPQHF. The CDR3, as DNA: TGTGCCAGCAGTGAAAGCAGGGGCAATCAGCCCCAGCATTTT.